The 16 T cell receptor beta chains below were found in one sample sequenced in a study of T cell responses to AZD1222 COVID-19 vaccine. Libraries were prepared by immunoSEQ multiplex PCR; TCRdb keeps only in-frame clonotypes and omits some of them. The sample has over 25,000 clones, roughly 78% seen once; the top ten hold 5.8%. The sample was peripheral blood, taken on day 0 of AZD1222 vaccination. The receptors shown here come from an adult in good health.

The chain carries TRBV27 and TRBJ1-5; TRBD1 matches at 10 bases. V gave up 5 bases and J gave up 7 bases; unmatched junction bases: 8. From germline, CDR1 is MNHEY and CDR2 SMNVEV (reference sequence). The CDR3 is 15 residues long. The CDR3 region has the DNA TGTGCCAGCAGTCTACCGGGACAGGGGAGGCAGCCCCAGCATTTT. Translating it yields CASSLPGQGRQPQHF.

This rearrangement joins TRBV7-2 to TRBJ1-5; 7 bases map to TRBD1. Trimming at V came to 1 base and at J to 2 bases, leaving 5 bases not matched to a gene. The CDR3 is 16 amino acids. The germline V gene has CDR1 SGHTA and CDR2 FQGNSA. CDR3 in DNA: TGTGCCAGCAGCTTAGGTGGAGGGGGCGGCAATCAGCCCCAGCATTTT. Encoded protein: CASSLGGGGGNQPQHF.

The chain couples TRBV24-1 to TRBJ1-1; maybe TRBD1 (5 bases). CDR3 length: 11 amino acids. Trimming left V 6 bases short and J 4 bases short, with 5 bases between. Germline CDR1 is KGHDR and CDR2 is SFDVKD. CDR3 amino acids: CATSQGTEAFF. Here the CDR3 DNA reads TGTGCCACCAGTCAGGGCACTGAAGCTTTCTTT.

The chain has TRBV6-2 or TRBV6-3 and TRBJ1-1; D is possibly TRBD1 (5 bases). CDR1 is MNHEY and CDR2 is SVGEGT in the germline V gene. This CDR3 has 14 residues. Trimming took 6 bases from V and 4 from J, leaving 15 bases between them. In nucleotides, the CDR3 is TGTGCCAGCAGCTTGGGACTAATGGGCACTGAAGCTTTCTTT. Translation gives CASSLGLMGTEAFF.

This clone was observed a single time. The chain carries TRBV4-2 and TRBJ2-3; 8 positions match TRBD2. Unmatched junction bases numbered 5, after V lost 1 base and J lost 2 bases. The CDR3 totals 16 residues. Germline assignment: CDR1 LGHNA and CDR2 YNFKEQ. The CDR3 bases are TGTGCCAGCAGCCAAGGAAACGGGGGGGCCACAGATACGCAGTATTTT. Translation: CASSQGNGGATDTQYF.

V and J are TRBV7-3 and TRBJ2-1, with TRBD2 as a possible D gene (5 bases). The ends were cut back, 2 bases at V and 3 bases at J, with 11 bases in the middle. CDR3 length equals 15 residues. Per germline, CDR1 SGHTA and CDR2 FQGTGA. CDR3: CASSLEGWGYNEQFF. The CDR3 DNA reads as TGTGCCAGCAGCTTAGAGGGATGGGGCTACAATGAGCAGTTCTTC.

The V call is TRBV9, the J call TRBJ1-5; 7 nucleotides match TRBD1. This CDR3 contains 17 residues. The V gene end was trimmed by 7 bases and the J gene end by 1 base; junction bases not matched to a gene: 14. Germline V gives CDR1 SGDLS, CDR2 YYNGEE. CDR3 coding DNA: TGTGCCAGCCACGCCCATACAGGGGCACAGAGCAATCAGCCCCAGCATTTT. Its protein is CASHAHTGAQSNQPQHF.

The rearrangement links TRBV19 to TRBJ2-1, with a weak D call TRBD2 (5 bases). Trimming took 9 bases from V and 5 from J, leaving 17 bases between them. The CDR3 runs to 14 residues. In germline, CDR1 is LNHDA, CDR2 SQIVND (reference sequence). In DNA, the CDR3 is TGTGCCAGAACCGGGCCGAGGGCCAACAATGAGCAGTTCTTC. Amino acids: CARTGPRANNEQFF. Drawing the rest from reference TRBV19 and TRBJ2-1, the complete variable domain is DGGITQSPKYLFRKEGQNVTLSCEQNLNHDAMYWYRQDPGQGLRLIYYSQIVNDFQKGDIAEGYSVSREKKESFPLTVTSAQKNPTAFYLCARTGPRANNEQFFGPGTRLTVL.

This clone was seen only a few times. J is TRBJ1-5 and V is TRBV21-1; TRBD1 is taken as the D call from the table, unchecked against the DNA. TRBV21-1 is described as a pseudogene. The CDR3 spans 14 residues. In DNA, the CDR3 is TGTGCCAGCAGCAAACGACAGGGGTACGGGCCCCAGCATTTT. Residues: CASSKRQGYGPQHF.

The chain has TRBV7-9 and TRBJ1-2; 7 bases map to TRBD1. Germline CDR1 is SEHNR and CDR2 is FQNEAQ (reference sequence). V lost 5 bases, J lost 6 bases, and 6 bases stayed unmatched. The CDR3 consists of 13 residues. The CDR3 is CASSQGQRHGYTF. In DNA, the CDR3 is TGTGCCAGCAGCCAGGGACAGCGGCATGGCTACACCTTC.

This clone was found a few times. This chain's CDR3 is CASSVGQGATNEKLFF. The CDR3 bases are TGTGCCAGCAGCGTGGGACAGGGGGCTACTAATGAAAAACTGTTTTTT. The rearrangement uses TRBV6-4 and TRBJ1-4; 12 positions agree with TRBD1. CDR1 and CDR2 (germline): MRHNA, SNTAGT. The CDR3 totals 16 residues. V was pared by 6 bases and J by 2 bases, with 4 bases of the junction left unmatched.

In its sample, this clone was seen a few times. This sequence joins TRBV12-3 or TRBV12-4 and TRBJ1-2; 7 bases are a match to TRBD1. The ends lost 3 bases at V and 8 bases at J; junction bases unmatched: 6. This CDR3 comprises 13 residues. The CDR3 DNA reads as TGTGCCAGCAGTTTTAGGGGGCCGTTCGGCTACACCTTC. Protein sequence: CASSFRGPFGYTF.

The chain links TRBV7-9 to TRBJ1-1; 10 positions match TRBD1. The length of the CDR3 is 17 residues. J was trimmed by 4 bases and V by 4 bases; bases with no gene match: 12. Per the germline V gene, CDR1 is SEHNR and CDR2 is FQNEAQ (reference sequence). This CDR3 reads CASSSRGTGVKGTEAFF. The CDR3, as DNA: TGTGCCAGCAGCTCCCGAGGGACAGGGGTTAAGGGCACTGAAGCTTTCTTT.

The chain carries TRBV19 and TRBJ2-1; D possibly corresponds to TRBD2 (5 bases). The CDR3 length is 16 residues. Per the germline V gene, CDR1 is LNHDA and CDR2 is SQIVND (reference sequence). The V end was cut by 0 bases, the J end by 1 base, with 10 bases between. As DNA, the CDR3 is TGTGCCAGTAGTATAGATAGAAGCGGTTCCTACAATGAGCAGTTCTTC. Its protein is CASSIDRSGSYNEQFF.

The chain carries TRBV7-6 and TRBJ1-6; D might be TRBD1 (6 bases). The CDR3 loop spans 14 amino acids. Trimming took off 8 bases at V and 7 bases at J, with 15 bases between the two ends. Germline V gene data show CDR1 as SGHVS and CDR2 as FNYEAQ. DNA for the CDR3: TGTGCCAGCGCTTTTGGGACATTAAATTCACCCCTCCACTTT. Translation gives CASAFGTLNSPLHF. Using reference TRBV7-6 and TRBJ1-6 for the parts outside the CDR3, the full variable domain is GAGVSQSPRYKVTKRGQDVALRCDPISGHVSLYWYRQALGQGPEFLTYFNYEAQQDKSGLPNDRFSAERPEGSISTLTIQRTEQRDSAMYRCASAFGTLNSPLHFGNGTRLTVT.

CDR3 amino acids: CASSPRGRMYQETQYF. The CDR3 coding sequence is TGTGCCAGCAGCCCCCGCGGGCGAATGTACCAAGAGACCCAGTACTTC. The chain uses TRBV11-2 and TRBJ2-5; D might be TRBD2 (5 bases). The CDR3 has 16 residues. CDR1 and CDR2 (germline): SGHAT, FQNNGV. Trimming took 5 bases from V and 0 from J, leaving 16 bases between them.